This is a list of T cell receptor beta chains from one sample in a study of CD8 T cells in ankylosing spondylitis. One entry per CDR3 protein results from TCRdb running MiXCR on the 5' RACE reads. The table lists about 510,000 distinct CDR3 sequences, approximately 5% of them singletons. Sequencing used blood, either unsorted or a sorted T cell fraction (not recorded which). The receptors originated from a male donor with ankylosing spondylitis. CDR3s include the opening cysteine and the closing phenylalanine or tryptophan. The D gene is left open where the match is weak. Not all rows give a size; the values are once, few, many and, for expanded clones, a class.

NA	14	TRBV29-1	TRBJ2-5	many	TGCAGCGTTGAAGATGGAAGGGATCGGGAGACCCAGTACTTC	CSVEDGRDRETQYF
NA	14	TRBV6-1	TRBJ2-7	many	TGTGCCAGCAGACCGCTAGGCTACTCCTACGAGCAGTACTTC	CASRPLGYSYEQYF
TRBD1	15	TRBV5-1	TRBJ1-3	many	TGCGCCAGCAGCCCGGGACAGCTCTCTGGAAACACCATATATTTT	CASSPGQLSGNTIYF
TRBD1	15	TRBV7-2	TRBJ2-1	many	TGTGCCAGCAGCTTATCCGGACAGGGTGGGAATGAGCAGTTCTTC	CASSLSGQGGNEQFF
TRBD2	20	TRBV4-1	TRBJ2-1	many	TGCGCCAGCAGCCGAAGCCCCCTAGCGGGAGGCTCCAGCTCCTACAATGAGCAGTTCTTC	CASSRSPLAGGSSSYNEQFF
NA	12	TRBV20-1	TRBJ2-1	many	TGCAGTGCACCGGAGGTATACAATGAGCAGTTCTTC	CSAPEVYNEQFF
NA	15	TRBV9	TRBJ2-1	many	TGTGCCAGCAGCGTTGGGACGTACTCCTACAATGAGCAGTTCTTC	CASSVGTYSYNEQFF
NA	13	TRBV12-3/TRBV12-4	TRBJ1-1	many	TGTGCCAGCAGTTTAGGGGTAAGGACCGTGACTTTCTTT	CASSLGVRTVTFF
NA	15	TRBV10-3	TRBJ1-2	many	TGTGCCATCAGTGATGAAGGGGACTTTGGGTATGGCTACACCTTC	CAISDEGDFGYGYTF
NA	15	TRBV5-1	TRBJ2-5	NA	TGCGCCAGCAGCTTTGGTCCTAGCGTCCCCGAGACCCAGTACTTC	CASSFGPSVPETQYF
NA	14	TRBV10-2	TRBJ1-4	many	TGCGCCAGCCGTCTACAGGGCTGGAATGAAAAACTGTTTTTT	CASRLQGWNEKLFF
NA	13	TRBV25-1	TRBJ2-3	many	TGTGCCAGCAGTGAATCGGGCGCAGATACGCAGTATTTT	CASSESGADTQYF
NA	17	TRBV7-2	TRBJ2-2	NA	TGTGCCAGCAGCCCTGGCCCGGAACGTGCTTACACCGGGGAGCTGTTTTTT	CASSPGPERAYTGELFF
TRBD2	16	TRBV6-2/TRBV6-3	TRBJ2-3	many	TGTGCCAGCAGTGCCGGGACTAGCGGGAACACAGATACGCAGTATTTT	CASSAGTSGNTDTQYF
NA	16	TRBV4-3	TRBJ2-7	many	TGCGCCAGCAGCCAAGATCGGTATGGGTATCCCTACGAGCAGTACTTC	CASSQDRYGYPYEQYF
NA	16	TRBV6-5	TRBJ2-2	few	TGTGCCAGCAGTTACTCTTGGCAGCCATGGGCCGGGGAGCTGTTTTTT	CASSYSWQPWAGELFF
NA	14	TRBV7-2	TRBJ2-3	NA	TGTGCCAGCAGCTTGCACAGGGCGGCAGATACGCAGTATTTT	CASSLHRAADTQYF
NA	14	TRBV12-3/TRBV12-4	TRBJ2-3	NA	TGTGTCAGCAGTTTACGGGGCGTACCCACTACGCAGTATTTT	CVSSLRGVPTTQYF
NA	13	TRBV7-2	TRBJ2-4	many	TGTGCCAGCAGCTTAAACAGGGAAAACATTCAGTACTTC	CASSLNRENIQYF
TRBD1	14	TRBV10-3	TRBJ2-5	many	TGTGCCATCAGCGCGCAGGGGGTCCAAGAGACCCAGTACTTC	CAISAQGVQETQYF
NA	15	TRBV5-1	TRBJ2-4	many	TGCGCCAGCAGCTCCGATCTCGGGGCCAAAAACATTCAGTACTTC	CASSSDLGAKNIQYF
NA	15	TRBV15	TRBJ1-1	NA	TGTGCCACCAGCAGAGATCGGGGGCTGAACACTGAAGCTTTCTTT	CATSRDRGLNTEAFF
TRBD1	15	TRBV5-1	TRBJ1-2	many	TGCGCCAGCAGCTTGGATGACAGGGGTCATAATGGCTACACCTTC	CASSLDDRGHNGYTF
NA	15	TRBV19	TRBJ2-4	many	TGTGCCAGTAGTCGCCTGACTGTAGCCAAAAACATTCAGTACTTC	CASSRLTVAKNIQYF
NA	13	TRBV29-1	TRBJ1-1	many	TGCAGCGTTGAAGTGGGAAGGGACACTGAAGCTTTCTTT	CSVEVGRDTEAFF
TRBD1	15	TRBV6-1	TRBJ1-6	many	TGTGCCAGCAGTCCGACAGGGGTTTACAATTCACCCCTCCACTTT	CASSPTGVYNSPLHF